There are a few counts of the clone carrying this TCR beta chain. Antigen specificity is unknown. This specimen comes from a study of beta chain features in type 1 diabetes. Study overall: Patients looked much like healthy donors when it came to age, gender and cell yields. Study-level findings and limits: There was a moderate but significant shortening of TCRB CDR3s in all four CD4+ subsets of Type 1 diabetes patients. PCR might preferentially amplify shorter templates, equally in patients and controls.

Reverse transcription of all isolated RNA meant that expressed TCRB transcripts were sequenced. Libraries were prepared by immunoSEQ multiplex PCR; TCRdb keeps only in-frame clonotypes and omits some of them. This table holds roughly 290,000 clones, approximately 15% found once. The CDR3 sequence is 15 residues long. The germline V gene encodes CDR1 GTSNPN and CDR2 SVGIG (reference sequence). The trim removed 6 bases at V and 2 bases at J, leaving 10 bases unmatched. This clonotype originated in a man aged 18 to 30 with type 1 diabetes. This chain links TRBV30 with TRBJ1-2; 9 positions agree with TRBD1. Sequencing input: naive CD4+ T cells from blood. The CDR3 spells CACLVGQGRNYGYTF. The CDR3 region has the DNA TGTGCCTGCCTAGTGGGACAGGGACGGAACTATGGCTACACCTTC.